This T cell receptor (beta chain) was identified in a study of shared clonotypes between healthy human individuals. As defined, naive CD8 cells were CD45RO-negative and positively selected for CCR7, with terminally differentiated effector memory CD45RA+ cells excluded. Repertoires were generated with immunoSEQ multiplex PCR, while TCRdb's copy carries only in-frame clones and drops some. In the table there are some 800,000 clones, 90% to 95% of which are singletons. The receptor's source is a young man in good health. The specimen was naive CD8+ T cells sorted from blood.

The CDR3 is CASSVGQEAKNIQYF. The CDR3 DNA reads TGTGCCAGCAGTGTGGGACAGGAAGCCAAAAACATTCAGTACTTC. The rearrangement links TRBV6-4 to TRBJ2-4, with TRBD1 identical over 8 bases. The CDR3 sequence is 15 residues long. CDR1 and CDR2 (germline): MRHNA, SNTAGT. Trimming took 4 bases from V and 0 from J; bases not matched to a gene: 2.